This T cell receptor (beta chain) was found in a study of cytomegalovirus exposure and HLA in healthy donors. Overall study: Earlier work reported 100 million to 130 million unique TCR beta sequences from 150 million to 200 million T cells.

The primer mix had 60 Vbeta and 13 Jbeta primers. TCRdb keeps only in-frame clones here, not all; method: immunoSEQ multiplex PCR. The sample yields 100,000 to 150,000 clones, 75% to 90% seen once. Concerning this clone itself: Antigen: not known.

Donors were nominally healthy when sampled, though unrecorded immune exposures were likely. Study conclusions and caveats: The study put 160 or so TCR beta chains on its list as cytomegalovirus-associated.

J lost 0 bases, V lost 4 bases, and 5 bases had no gene match. Germline CDR1 reads SGHNT; CDR2 reads YYREEE (reference sequence). CDR3 length: 16 amino acids. Material: PBMCs. The chain has TRBV5-4 and TRBJ2-3; the match to TRBD2 covers 10 bases. This sequence originates from a man between 18 and 29 years old in good health and CMV-seropositive. Here the CDR3 DNA reads TGTGCCAGCAGCCTCCGGACTAGCGGTAGCACAGATACGCAGTATTTT. It codes for CASSLRTSGSTDTQYF.